This TCR beta chain came from a study of cytomegalovirus exposure and HLA in healthy donors. Regarding this clone: What it binds is unknown. This specimen includes other DNA sequences encoding the same CDR3.

Germline lookup yields CDR1 ENHRY and CDR2 SYGVKD. This CDR3 has 13 residues. Between the trimmed V and J ends, which lost 7 bases and 4 bases, there was a span of 11 bases. The PCR contained 60 Vbeta and 13 Jbeta primers. TCRdb's table, derived via immunoSEQ multiplex PCR, lists solely in-frame clones and lacks some. This sample has some 140,000 clones; 73% occur once, and the top ten carry roughly 1.3%. Study conclusions and caveats: Donors belonging to an Asian-associated ancestry cluster reportedly showed fewer N-insertions in productive TCRs than the 666-donor mean, according to what a later analysis found.

The clonotype originates from a woman aged 40 to 49 in good health and CMV-seronegative. Sequenced: PBMCs. V is TRBV10-3 and J is TRBJ1-5; D unclear. The CDR3 region is CAINAGTNQPQHF. As DNA, the CDR3 is TGTGCCATCAACGCAGGAACTAATCAGCCCCAGCATTTT.